Listed below are T cell receptor beta chains from one sample, sequenced in a study of metastatic and nonmetastatic thyroid tumors. TCRdb re-called clones via MiXCR from the PCR reads. The top ten hold about 12% of the sample, which has tens of thousands of clones, around a fifth seen once. The sequencing sample was made of tumor tissue. The receptors come from a female donor with papillary thyroid cancer or a benign thyroid nodule (not recorded which). Some clones in this sample may be carry-over from other donors' samples. CDR3s include the opening cysteine and the closing phenylalanine or tryptophan. D genes are given only for firm matches. Rows give clone size only sometimes, using once, few, many, or a class for an expanded clone.

v_call	d_call	clone_size	j_call	cdr3_nt	cdr3_aa
TRBV20-1	TRBD2	-	TRBJ2-7	TGCAGTGCTAGGAAACCTGTACTAGCGAAGGAGGCCACAGGGTACTTC	CSARKPVLAKEATGYF
TRBV19	TRBD1	-	TRBJ1-3	TGTGCCAGTAGTACGGGACAGGGTCTTGTAAACACCATATATTTT	CASSTGQGLVNTIYF
TRBV6-1	-	large	TRBJ1-3	TGTGCCAGCAGTGAGCAGGGCACTGGAAACACCATATATTTT	CASSEQGTGNTIYF
TRBV29-1	-	-	TRBJ2-3	TGCAGCGTTGAAGACGAGGCAGAAAAGTATTTT	CSVEDEAEKYF
TRBV7-2	-	once	TRBJ2-7	TGTGCCAGCAGCTCACGCAGGGGAGGTTTCGACGAGCAGTACTTC	CASSSRRGGFDEQYF
TRBV11-3	-	-	TRBJ2-7	TGTGCCAGCAGCCAGGGACGGGGAACCTACGAGCAGTACTTC	CASSQGRGTYEQYF
TRBV27	TRBD2	few	TRBJ2-1	TGTGCCAGCAGTCCTCGGGGGACTAGCGGACCCCTGGAGCAGTTCTTC	CASSPRGTSGPLEQFF
TRBV3-1	-	few	TRBJ2-2	TGTGCCAGCAGCCGTCTTAGCGTTATCACCGGGGAGCTGTTTTTT	CASSRLSVITGELFF
TRBV10-3	TRBD2	many	TRBJ2-1	TGTGCCATCAGTGGACTAGCGGGAGTCAATTCCTACAATGAGCAGTTCTTC	CAISGLAGVNSYNEQFF
TRBV7-6	TRBD2	many	TRBJ2-5	TGTGCCAGCAGCGCGACTAGCCAGTTGGAGACCCAGTACTTC	CASSATSQLETQYF
TRBV14	-	few	TRBJ1-6	TGTGCCAGCAGCCAAGTCCCCGGAACAAGGAGAGATAATTCACCCCTCCACTTT	CASSQVPGTRRDNSPLHF
TRBV5-6	TRBD1	many	TRBJ1-5	TGTGCCAGCAGTTTGAACACAGGGGGCGCGCTCAATCAGCCCCAGCATTTT	CASSLNTGGALNQPQHF
TRBV12-3/TRBV12-4	TRBD1	many	TRBJ2-5	TGTGCCAGCAAAAGGACAGGACAAGAGACCCAGTACTTC	CASKRTGQETQYF
TRBV6-1	-	-	TRBJ1-6	TGTGCCAGCAGCAGGGACTATAGGGGTTCACCCCTCCACTTT	CASSRDYRGSPLHF
TRBV19	TRBD2	-	TRBJ2-7	TGTGCCAGTAGCACCTTAGCGGGAGCGGACGAGCAGTACTTC	CASSTLAGADEQYF
TRBV11-1	-	many	TRBJ2-3	TGTGCCAGCAAGTCCCGGGCTACCGTTAGCACAGATACGCAGTATTTT	CASKSRATVSTDTQYF
TRBV18	TRBD1	medium-sized	TRBJ2-7	TGTGCCAGCCTCGACAGGGACGGCTACGAGCAGTACTTC	CASLDRDGYEQYF
TRBV2	-	-	TRBJ1-2	TGTGCCAGCATCGAGACCTGGCCGGACAGTGCAGGGTATGGCTACCCCTTC	CASIETWPDSAGYGYPF
TRBV6-1	TRBD1	few	TRBJ2-2	TGTGCCAGCAGCTCTACAGGGGTAAACACCGGGGAGCTGTTTTTT	CASSSTGVNTGELFF
TRBV5-1	-	medium-sized	TRBJ2-1	TGCGCCAGCAGCCAAGGGAAGGGTTTCGATGAGCAGTTCTTC	CASSQGKGFDEQFF
TRBV2	-	-	TRBJ2-7	TGTGCCAGCAGTGAGGCCGGCTACGAGCAGTACTTC	CASSEAGYEQYF
TRBV11-2	TRBD2	medium-sized	TRBJ2-7	TGTGCCAGCAGCTTCATAGCGGGGCTTAGCGAGCAGTACTTC	CASSFIAGLSEQYF
TRBV15	-	-	TRBJ2-1	TGTGCCACCAGCAGAGATAGAAACAGGGAGCAGTTCTTC	CATSRDRNREQFF
TRBV10-1	-	-	TRBJ1-1	TGCGCCAGCAGTGATATATTGGGGACTGAAGCTTTCTTT	CASSDILGTEAFF
TRBV7-2	TRBD2	many	TRBJ2-1	TGTGCCAGCAGCTCCATAGCGGGATCATCTTATGAGCAGTTCTTC	CASSSIAGSSYEQFF
TRBV6-1	-	medium-sized	TRBJ1-4	TGTGCCAGCAGTAGGACAGTGCGGTACGAAAAACTGTTTTTT	CASSRTVRYEKLFF
TRBV18	-	many	TRBJ1-2	TGTGCCAGCTCCCCAGGAGGGGACTATGGCTACACCTTC	CASSPGGDYGYTF
TRBV6-4	-	many	TRBJ2-2	TGTGCCAGCAGTGGTACCGGGACACTCAACACCGGGGAGCTGTTTTTT	CASSGTGTLNTGELFF
TRBV18	-	-	TRBJ2-6	TGTGCCAGCTCCTTCGGGGACTCTGGGGCCAACGTCCTGACTTTC	CASSFGDSGANVLTF
TRBV18	-	-	TRBJ2-1	TGTGCCAGCTCACCCGCCGGGCGGACCTACAATGAGCAGTTCTTC	CASSPAGRTYNEQFF
TRBV3-1	TRBD2	many	TRBJ2-5	TGTGCCAGCGGACTAGCTCAAGAGACCCAGTACTTC	CASGLAQETQYF
TRBV12-3/TRBV12-4	-	medium-sized	TRBJ2-7	TGTGCCAGCAGTTTGCTTGGATTTGGTGGGTACGAGCAGTACTTC	CASSLLGFGGYEQYF
TRBV29-1	-	many	TRBJ2-2	TGCAGCGCCGAGAACACCGGGGAGCTGTTTTTT	CSAENTGELFF
TRBV6-1	TRBD1	-	TRBJ1-5	TGTGCCAGCAGTGAAGCGCCGGGACAGGGGAATCAGCCCCAGCATTTT	CASSEAPGQGNQPQHF
TRBV27	-	few	TRBJ2-7	TGTTCCAGCAGTCCCTCCATCCCCAGGGCGGGAGAGCAGTACTTC	CSSSPSIPRAGEQYF
TRBV9	TRBD2	many	TRBJ2-7	TGTGCCAGCAGCGTAGCTAGCGGGAGGGGCTACGAGCAGTACTTC	CASSVASGRGYEQYF